This entry describes one T cell receptor beta chain. Its antigen is still unknown. Time point here: persistent/refractory GD, antithyroid drugs over 5 years with positive TRAb. Scientists built the TCR library using RNA that was extracted from PBMCs. The data originate from a study of regulatory T cells in long-lasting Graves disease. Relying on iRepertoire HTBI primers and Arm-PCR of CDR3 regions, the team built TCR beta libraries. TCRdb re-called the multiplex PCR reads with MiXCR, one entry per CDR3 protein. The repertoire consists of 300,000 to 350,000 distinct CDR3 sequences, with about 19% occurring once and the leading ten covering over 25%. Study results and limitations: Public clonotype sharing was higher in persistent than newly diagnosed patients.

From germline, CDR1 is MNHNS and CDR2 SASEGT. V was trimmed by 11 bases and J by 0 bases, leaving 14 bases between them. The CDR3 loop spans 13 amino acids. The receptor was derived from a female donor with Graves disease. The input for sequencing was peripheral blood mononuclear cells (PBMCs), taken when the disease was refractory, from a patient treated with antithyroid drugs. This chain uses TRBV6-1 with TRBJ2-7, with a possible D match to TRBD1 (5 bases). CDR3 DNA sequence: TGTGCCGTGCAGACAGAGAACTCCTACGAGCAGTACTTC. This gives the protein CAVQTENSYEQYF.